This TCR beta chain was captured by sequencing in a study of OX40 agonist ivuxolimab in advanced cancers. The assay was immunoSEQ multiplex PCR, and TCRdb's table has in-frame clones only and misses some. The sample lists about 120,000 clones, 80% to 90% occurring once. This sample comprised CD4+ or CD8+ T cells sorted from blood, obtained in a trial of the OX40 agonist ivuxolimab. This sequence was found in an adult with an advanced solid tumor such as melanoma, head and neck, liver or kidney cancer.

The CDR3 nucleotides are TGCGCCAGCCAAGTTTCCCCGGTGGGGGACGGGATGAACACTGAAGCTTTCTTT. Translating gives CASQVSPVGDGMNTEAFF. The chain recombines TRBV5-1 with TRBJ1-1, with TRBD1 as a possible D gene (5 bases). Germline CDR1 is SGHRS and CDR2 is YFSETQ. This CDR3 has 18 residues. The V end lost 7 bases, the J end lost 0 bases, and 25 bases lay between the germline ends.